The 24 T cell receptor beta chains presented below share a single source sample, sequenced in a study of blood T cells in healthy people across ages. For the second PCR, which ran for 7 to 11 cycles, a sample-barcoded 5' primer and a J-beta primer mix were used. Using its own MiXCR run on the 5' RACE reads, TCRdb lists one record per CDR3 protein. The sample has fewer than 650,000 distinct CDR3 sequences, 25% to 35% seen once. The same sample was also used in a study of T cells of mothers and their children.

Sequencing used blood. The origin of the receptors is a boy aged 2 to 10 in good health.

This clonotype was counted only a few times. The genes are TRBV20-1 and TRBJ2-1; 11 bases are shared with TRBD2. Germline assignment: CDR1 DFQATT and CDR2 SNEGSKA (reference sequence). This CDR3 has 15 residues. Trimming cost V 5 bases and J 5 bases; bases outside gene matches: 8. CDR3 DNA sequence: TGCAGTGCTGGATGGCTAGCGGGAGGCCACAATGAGCAGTTCTTC. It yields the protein CSAGWLAGGHNEQFF.

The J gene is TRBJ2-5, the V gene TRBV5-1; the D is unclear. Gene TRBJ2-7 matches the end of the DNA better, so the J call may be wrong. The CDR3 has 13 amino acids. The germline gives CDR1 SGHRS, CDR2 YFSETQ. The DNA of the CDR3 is TGCGCCAGCAGCTTGGAAGGGCCCCTCGAGCAGTACTTC. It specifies CASSLEGPLEQYF.

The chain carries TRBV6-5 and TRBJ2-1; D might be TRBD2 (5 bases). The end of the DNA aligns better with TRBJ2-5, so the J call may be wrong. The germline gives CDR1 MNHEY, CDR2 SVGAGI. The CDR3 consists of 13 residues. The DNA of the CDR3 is TGTGCCAGCAGTTACCGGCACCGGGAAACCCAGTACTTC. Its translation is CASSYRHRETQYF.

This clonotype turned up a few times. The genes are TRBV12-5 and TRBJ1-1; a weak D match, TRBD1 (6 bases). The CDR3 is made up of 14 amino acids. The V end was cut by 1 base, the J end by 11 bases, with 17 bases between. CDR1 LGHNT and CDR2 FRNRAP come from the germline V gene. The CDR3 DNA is TGTGCTAGTGGTTTGGGGTCACAGGGATACGAGGCTTTCTTT. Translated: CASGLGSQGYEAFF.

The CDR3 loop reads CASSSWDRGSETQYF. CDR3 in DNA: TGTGCCAGCAGCTCCTGGGACAGGGGATCCGAGACCCAGTACTTC. The chain links TRBV13 to TRBJ2-5; 10 bases match TRBD1. Germline V gene data show CDR1 as PRHDT and CDR2 as FYEKMQ (reference sequence). Germline trimming cut 4 bases from V and 5 bases from J; bases unmatched to any gene: 7. The CDR3 has 15 amino acids.

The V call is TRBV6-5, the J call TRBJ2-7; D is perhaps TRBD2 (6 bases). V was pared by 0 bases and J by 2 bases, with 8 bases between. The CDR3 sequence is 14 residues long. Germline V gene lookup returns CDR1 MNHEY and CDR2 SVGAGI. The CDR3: CASSYSEGPYEQYF. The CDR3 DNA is TGTGCCAGCAGTTACTCGGAGGGGCCCTACGAGCAGTACTTC.

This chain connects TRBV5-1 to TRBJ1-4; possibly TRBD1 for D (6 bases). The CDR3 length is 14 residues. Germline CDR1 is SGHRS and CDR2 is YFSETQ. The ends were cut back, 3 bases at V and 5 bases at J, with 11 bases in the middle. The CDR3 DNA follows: TGCGCCAGCAGCTCGACAGGCGGAAATGAAAAACTGTTTTTT. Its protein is CASSSTGGNEKLFF.

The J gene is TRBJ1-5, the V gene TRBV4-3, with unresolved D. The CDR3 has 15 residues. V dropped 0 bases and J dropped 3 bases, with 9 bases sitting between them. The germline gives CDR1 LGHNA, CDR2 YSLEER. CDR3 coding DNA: TGCGCCAGCAGCCAAGAGCAAGGGAACAATCAGCCCCAGCATTTT. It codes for CASSQEQGNNQPQHF.

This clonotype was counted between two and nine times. This CDR3 reads CASSWGQGNSPLHF. CDR3 sequence (DNA): TGTGCCAGCAGCTGGGGACAGGGTAATTCACCCCTCCACTTT. The chain links TRBV5-6 to TRBJ1-6; 9 bases are a match to TRBD1. This CDR3 comprises 14 residues. Germline CDR1 reads SGHDT; CDR2 reads YYEEEE. The trim removed 3 bases at V and 6 bases at J, leaving 1 base unmatched.

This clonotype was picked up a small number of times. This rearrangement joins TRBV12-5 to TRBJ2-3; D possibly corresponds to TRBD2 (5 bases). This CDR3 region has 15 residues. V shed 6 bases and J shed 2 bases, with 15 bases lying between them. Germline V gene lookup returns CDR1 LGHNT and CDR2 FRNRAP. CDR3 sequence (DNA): TGTGCTAGTGGCCCCCGCGGGTATGCCACAGATACGCAGTATTTT. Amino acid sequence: CASGPRGYATDTQYF.

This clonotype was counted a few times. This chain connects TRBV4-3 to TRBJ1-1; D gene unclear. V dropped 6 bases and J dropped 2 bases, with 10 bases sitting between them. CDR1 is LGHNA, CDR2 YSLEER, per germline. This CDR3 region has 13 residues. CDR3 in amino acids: CASSSYGNTEAFF. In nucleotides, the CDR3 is TGCGCCAGCAGTTCTTACGGTAACACTGAAGCTTTCTTT.

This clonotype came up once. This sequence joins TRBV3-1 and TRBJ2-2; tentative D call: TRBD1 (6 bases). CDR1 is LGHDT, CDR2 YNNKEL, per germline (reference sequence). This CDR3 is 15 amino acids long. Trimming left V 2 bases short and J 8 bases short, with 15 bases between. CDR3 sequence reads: CASSQLGATLGELFF. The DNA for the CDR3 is TGTGCCAGCAGCCAACTGGGGGCCACCCTAGGGGAGCTGTTTTTT.

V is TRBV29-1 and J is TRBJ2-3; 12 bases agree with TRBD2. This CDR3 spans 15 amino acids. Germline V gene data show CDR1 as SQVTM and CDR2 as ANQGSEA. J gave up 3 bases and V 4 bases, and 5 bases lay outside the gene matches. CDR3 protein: CSVVLAGGGTDTQYF. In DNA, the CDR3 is TGCAGCGTTGTACTAGCGGGAGGAGGGACAGATACGCAGTATTTT.

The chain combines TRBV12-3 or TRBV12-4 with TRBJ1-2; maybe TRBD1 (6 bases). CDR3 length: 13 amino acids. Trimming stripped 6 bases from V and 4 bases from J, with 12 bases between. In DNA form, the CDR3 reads TGTGCCAGCAGCCCTACAGGGACCTATGGCTACACCTTC. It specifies CASSPTGTYGYTF.

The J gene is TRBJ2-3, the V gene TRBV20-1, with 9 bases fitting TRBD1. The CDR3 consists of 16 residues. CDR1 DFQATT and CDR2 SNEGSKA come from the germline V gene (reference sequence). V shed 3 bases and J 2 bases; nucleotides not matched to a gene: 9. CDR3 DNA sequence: TGCAGTGCTAGGAAGGCGGGACAGGGAAACACAGATACGCAGTATTTT. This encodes CSARKAGQGNTDTQYF.

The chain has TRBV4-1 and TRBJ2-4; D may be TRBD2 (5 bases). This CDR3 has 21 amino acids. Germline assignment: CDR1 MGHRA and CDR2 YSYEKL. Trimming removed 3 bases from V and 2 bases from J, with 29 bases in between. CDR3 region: CASSHGAPTTLTKRTKNIQYF. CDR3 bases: TGCGCCAGCAGCCATGGAGCTCCGACGACCCTAACCAAGCGGACCAAAAACATTCAGTACTTC.

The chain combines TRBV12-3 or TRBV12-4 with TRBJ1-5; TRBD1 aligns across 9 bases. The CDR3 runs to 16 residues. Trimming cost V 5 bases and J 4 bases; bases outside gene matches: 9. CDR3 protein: CASSGGTGRGNQPQHF. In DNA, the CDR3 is TGTGCCAGCAGTGGGGGGACAGGGCGTGGGAATCAGCCCCAGCATTTT.

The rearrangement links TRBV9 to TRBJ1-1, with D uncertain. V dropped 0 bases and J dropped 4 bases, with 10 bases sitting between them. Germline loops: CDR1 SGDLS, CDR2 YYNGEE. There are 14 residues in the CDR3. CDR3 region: CASSVEGDGTEAFF. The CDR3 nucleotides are TGTGCCAGCAGCGTAGAGGGCGACGGCACTGAAGCTTTCTTT.

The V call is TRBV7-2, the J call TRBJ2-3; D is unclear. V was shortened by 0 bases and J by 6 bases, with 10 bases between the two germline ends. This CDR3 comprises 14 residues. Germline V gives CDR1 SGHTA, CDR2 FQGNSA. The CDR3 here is CASSLALVSDTQYF. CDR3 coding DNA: TGTGCCAGCAGCTTAGCCTTGGTTTCTGATACGCAGTATTTT.

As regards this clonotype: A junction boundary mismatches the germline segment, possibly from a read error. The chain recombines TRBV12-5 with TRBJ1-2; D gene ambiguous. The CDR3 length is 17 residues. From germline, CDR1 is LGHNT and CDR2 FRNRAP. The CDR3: CAGGFRVRGKTNYGYTF. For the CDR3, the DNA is TGTGCTGGTGGTTTTCGGGTACGAGGGAAAACCAACTATGGCTACACCTTC.

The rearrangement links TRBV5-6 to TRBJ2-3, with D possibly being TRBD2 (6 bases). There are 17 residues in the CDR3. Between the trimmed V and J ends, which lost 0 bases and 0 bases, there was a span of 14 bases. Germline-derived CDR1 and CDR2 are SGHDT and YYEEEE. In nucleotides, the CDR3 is TGTGCCAGCAGCTTGGTCGCGGGGACCGCTAGCACAGATACGCAGTATTTT. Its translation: CASSLVAGTASTDTQYF. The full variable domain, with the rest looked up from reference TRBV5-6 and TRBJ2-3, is DAGVTQSPTHLIKTRGQQVTLRCSPKSGHDTVSWYQQALGQGPQFIFQYYEEEERQRGNFPDRFSGHQFPNYSSELNVNALLLGDSALYLCASSLVAGTASTDTQYFGPGTRLTVL.

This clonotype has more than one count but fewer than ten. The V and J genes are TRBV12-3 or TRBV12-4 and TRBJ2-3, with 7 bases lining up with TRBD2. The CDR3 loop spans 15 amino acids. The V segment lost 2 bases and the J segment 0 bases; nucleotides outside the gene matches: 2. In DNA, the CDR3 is TGTGCCAGCAGTTTAAGCGGGGCTAGCACAGATACGCAGTATTTT. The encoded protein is CASSLSGASTDTQYF.

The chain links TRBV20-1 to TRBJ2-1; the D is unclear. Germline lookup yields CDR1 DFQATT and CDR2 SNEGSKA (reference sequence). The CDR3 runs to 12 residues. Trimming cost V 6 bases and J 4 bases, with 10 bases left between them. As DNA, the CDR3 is TGCAGTGCCCCAAATCCGTACAATGAGCAGTTCTTC. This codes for CSAPNPYNEQFF.

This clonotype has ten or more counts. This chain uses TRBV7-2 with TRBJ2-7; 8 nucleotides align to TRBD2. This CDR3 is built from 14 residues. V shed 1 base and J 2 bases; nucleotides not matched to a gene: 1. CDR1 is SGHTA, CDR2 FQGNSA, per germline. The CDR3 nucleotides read TGTGCCAGCAGCTTAGGAGCGGGAGCCTACGAGCAGTACTTC. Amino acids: CASSLGAGAYEQYF.